One and the same sample provided the 7 T cell receptor beta chains below, sequenced in a study of cytomegalovirus exposure and HLA in healthy donors. It was with 60 Vbeta and 13 Jbeta primers that the PCR ran. Here immunoSEQ multiplex PCR was the method, and the copy in TCRdb shows in-frame clones only, minus some. The sample comprises 95,000 to 150,000 clones, around three fifths of which are singletons, and 8% to 9% rests with the top ten. Sample: PBMCs. The receptors originated from a woman aged 40 to 49 in good health and CMV-seropositive.

J is TRBJ2-7 and V is TRBV5-1; possibly TRBD1 for D (6 bases). This CDR3 has 15 amino acids. V lost 3 bases and J 1 base, leaving 14 bases between the germline ends. Looked up from germline, CDR1 is SGHRS and CDR2 is YFSETQ. The CDR3 DNA follows: TGCGCCAGCAGCTCATTCCAGGGGCCATCCTACGAGCAGTACTTC. Residues: CASSSFQGPSYEQYF.

The chain uses TRBV2 and TRBJ2-1; 7 nucleotides match TRBD1. This CDR3 contains 15 residues. In germline, CDR1 is SNHLY, CDR2 FYNNEI. The V and J ends lost 5 bases and 0 bases, in that order; junction bases with no gene match: 4. CDR3 coding DNA: TGTGCCAGCAGTTTCGGGACAGCCTCCTACAATGAGCAGTTCTTC. It codes for CASSFGTASYNEQFF.

This clone has only one observation. The rearrangement links TRBV10-3 to TRBJ2-7; TRBD2 agrees at 11 bases. Losses at the gene ends were 4 bases for V and 6 bases for J; bases not matched to a gene: 5. Germline CDR1 ENHRY, CDR2 SYGVKD. The CDR3 spans 14 residues. CDR3 nucleotides: TGTGCCATCAGTGGACTAGCGGGAAATTCCGAGCAGTACTTC. Protein: CAISGLAGNSEQYF.

This chain joins TRBV27 and TRBJ1-2; TRBD1 matches 12 bases. This CDR3 has 14 amino acids. Germline V gene sequence: CDR1 MNHEY, CDR2 SMNVEV (reference sequence). V was pared by 8 bases and J by 7 bases, with 8 bases of the junction left unmatched. DNA for the CDR3: TGTGCCAGCTTTAATCCGGGACAGGGGGCTGGCTACACCTTC. Translated: CASFNPGQGAGYTF.

This clone was seen once. The chain is built from TRBV10-2 and TRBJ2-3; D ambiguous. The V and J ends lost 0 bases and 1 base respectively, with 8 bases between them. CDR1 and CDR2 (germline): WSHSY, SAAADI. The CDR3 runs 15 residues. The CDR3 region has the DNA TGCGCCAGCAGTGAGTCCCCCACTGGCACAGATACGCAGTATTTT. Translated, it gives CASSESPTGTDTQYF.

CDR3 DNA: TGTGCCAGCAGCTTACTGGGGGCTAGTATCAATGAGCAGTTCTTC. This codes for CASSLLGASINEQFF. This sequence joins TRBV7-9 and TRBJ2-1; D is perhaps TRBD1 (6 bases). Trimming left V 2 bases short and J 6 bases short, with 14 bases between. This CDR3 comprises 15 residues. Looked up from germline, CDR1 is SEHNR and CDR2 is FQNEAQ (reference sequence).

The V call is TRBV6-5, the J call TRBJ2-2, with TRBD1 matching over 10 bases. V shed 1 base and J 5 bases; nucleotides not matched to a gene: 1. The CDR3 consists of 15 residues. Germline assignment: CDR1 MNHEY and CDR2 SVGAGI. The chain's CDR3 is CASSYWDRGTGELFF. DNA of the CDR3: TGTGCCAGCAGTTACTGGGACAGGGGTACCGGGGAGCTGTTTTTT.